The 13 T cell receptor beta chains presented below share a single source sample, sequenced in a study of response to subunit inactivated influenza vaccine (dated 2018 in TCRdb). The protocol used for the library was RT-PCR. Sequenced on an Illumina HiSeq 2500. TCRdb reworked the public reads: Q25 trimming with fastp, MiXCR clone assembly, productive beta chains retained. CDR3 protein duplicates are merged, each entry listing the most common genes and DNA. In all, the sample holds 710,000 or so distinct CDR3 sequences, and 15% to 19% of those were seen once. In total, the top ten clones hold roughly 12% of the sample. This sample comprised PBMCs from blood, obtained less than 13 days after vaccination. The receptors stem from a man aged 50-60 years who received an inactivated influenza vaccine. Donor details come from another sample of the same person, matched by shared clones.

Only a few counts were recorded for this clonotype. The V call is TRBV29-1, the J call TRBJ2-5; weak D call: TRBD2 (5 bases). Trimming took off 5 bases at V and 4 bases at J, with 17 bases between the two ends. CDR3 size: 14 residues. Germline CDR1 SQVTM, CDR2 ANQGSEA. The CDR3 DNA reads TGCAGCGTTTTAGGATGGCTAGCAGGAGAGACCCAGTACTTC. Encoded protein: CSVLGWLAGETQYF.

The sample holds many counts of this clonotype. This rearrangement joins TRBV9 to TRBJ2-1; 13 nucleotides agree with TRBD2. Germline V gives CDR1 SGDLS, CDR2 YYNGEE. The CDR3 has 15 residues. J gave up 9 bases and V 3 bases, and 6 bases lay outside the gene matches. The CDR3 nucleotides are TGTGCCAGCAGCGGAACCGGGACTAGCGGGATTGAGCAGTTCTTC. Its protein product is CASSGTGTSGIEQFF.

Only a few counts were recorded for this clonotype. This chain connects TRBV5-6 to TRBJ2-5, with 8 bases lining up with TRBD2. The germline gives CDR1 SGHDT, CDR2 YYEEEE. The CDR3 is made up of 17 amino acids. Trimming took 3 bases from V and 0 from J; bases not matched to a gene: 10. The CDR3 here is CASSSPGGGAYQETQYF. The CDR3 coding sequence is TGTGCCAGCAGCTCCCCCGGGGGGGGGGCCTACCAAGAGACCCAGTACTTC. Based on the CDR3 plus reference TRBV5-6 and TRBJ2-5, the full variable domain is DAGVTQSPTHLIKTRGQQVTLRCSPKSGHDTVSWYQQALGQGPQFIFQYYEEEERQRGNFPDRFSGHQFPNYSSELNVNALLLGDSALYLCASSSPGGGAYQETQYFGPGTRLLVL.

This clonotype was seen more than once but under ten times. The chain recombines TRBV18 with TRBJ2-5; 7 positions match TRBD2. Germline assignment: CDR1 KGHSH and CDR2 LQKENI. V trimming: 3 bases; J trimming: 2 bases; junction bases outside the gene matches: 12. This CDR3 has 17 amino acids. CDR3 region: CASSPFVSSGRQETQYF. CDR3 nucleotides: TGTGCCAGCTCACCCTTTGTGAGTAGCGGGCGGCAAGAGACCCAGTACTTC.

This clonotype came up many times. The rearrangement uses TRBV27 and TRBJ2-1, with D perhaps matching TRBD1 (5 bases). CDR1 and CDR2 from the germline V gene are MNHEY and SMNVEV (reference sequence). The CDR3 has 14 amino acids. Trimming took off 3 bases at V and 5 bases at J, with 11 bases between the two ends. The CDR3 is CASSFAGSDNEQFF. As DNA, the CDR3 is TGTGCCAGCAGTTTCGCAGGGTCGGACAATGAGCAGTTCTTC.

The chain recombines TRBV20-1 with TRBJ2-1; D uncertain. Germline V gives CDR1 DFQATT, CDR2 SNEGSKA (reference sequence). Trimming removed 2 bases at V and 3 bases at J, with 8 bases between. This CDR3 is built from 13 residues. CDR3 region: CSARSPNYNEQFF. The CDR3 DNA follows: TGCAGTGCTAGAAGCCCCAACTACAATGAGCAGTTCTTC.

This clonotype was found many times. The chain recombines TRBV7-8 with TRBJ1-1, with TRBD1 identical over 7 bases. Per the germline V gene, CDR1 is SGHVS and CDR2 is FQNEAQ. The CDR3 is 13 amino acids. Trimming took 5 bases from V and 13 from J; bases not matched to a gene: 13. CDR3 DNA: TGTGCCAGCAGCCGTGGGACAGACCGTTATGGTTTCTTT. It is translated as CASSRGTDRYGFF.

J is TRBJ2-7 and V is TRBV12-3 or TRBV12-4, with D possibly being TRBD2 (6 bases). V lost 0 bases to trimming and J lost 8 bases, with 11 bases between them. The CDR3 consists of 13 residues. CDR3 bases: TGTGCCAGCAGTTTAGCCGACGGAGGGCAGCAGTACTTC. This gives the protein CASSLADGGQQYF.

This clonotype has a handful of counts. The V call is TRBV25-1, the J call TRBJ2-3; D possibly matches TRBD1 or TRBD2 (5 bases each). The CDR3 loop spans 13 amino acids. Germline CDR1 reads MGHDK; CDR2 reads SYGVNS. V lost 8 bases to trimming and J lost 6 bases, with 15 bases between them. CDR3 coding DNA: TGTGCCAGCGGGCTCCGGGGCCATGATACGCAGTATTTT. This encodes CASGLRGHDTQYF.

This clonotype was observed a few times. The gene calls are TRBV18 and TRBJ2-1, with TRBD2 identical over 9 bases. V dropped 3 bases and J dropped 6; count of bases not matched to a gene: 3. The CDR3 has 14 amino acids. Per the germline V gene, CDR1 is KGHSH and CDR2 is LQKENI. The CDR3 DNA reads TGTGCCAGCTCACCCTATAGCGGGGGCAATGAGCAGTTCTTC. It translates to CASSPYSGGNEQFF.

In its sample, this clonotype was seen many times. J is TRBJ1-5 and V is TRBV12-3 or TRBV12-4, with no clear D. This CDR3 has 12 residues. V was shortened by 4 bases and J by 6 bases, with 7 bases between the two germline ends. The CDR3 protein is CASSYPGQPQHF. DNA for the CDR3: TGTGCCAGCAGTTATCCGGGTCAGCCCCAGCATTTT.

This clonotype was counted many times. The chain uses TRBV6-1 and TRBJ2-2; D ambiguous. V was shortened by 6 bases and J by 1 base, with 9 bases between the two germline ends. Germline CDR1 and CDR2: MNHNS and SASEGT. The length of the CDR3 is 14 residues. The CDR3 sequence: CASRGHRNTGELFF. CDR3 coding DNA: TGTGCCAGCAGAGGCCACAGGAACACCGGGGAGCTGTTTTTT.

The CDR3 protein is CASSQEGGTSIETQYF. The CDR3 nucleotides are TGCGCCAGCAGCCAAGAGGGTGGGACTAGCATCGAGACCCAGTACTTC. V and J are TRBV4-3 and TRBJ2-5, with TRBD2 matching over 9 bases. V lost 0 bases, J lost 5 bases, and 7 bases stayed unmatched. This CDR3 is 16 amino acids long. Germline loops: CDR1 LGHNA, CDR2 YSLEER.